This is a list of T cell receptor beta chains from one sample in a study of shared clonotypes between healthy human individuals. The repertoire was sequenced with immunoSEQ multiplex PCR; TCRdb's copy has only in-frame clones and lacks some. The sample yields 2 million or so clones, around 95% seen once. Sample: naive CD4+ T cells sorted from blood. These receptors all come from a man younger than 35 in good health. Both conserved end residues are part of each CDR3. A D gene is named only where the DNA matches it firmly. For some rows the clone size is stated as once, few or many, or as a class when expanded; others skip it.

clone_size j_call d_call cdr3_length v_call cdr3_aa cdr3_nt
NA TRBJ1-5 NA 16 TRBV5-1 CASSSGTLPSNQPQHF TGCGCCAGCAGCTCGGGGACACTGCCTTCCAATCAGCCCCAGCATTTT
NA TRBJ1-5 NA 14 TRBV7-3 CASSFSTGGQPQHF TGTGCCAGCAGCTTCTCCACCGGAGGACAGCCCCAGCATTTT
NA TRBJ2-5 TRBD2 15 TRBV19 CASSIARAGEETQYF TGTGCCAGTAGTATTGCGAGAGCGGGGGAAGAGACCCAGTACTTC
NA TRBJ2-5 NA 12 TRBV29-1 CSVESRAETQYF TGCAGCGTTGAAAGCAGGGCAGAGACCCAGTACTTC
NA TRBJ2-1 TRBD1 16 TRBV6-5 CASSYGTGGSYNEQFF TGTGCCAGCAGTTACGGGACAGGAGGCTCCTACAATGAGCAGTTCTTC
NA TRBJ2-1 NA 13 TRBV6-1 CASVRNYGDEQFF TGTGCCAGCGTGAGGAACTACGGGGATGAGCAGTTCTTC
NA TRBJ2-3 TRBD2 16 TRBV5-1 CASSYTGTSGTDTQYF TGCGCCAGCAGCTATACCGGGACTAGCGGAACAGATACGCAGTATTTT
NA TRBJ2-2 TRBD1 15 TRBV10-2 CASSRTGVNTGELFF TGCGCCAGCAGCCGGACAGGGGTGAACACCGGGGAGCTGTTTTTT
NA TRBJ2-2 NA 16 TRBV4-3 CASSQVGYSNTGELFF TGCGCCAGCAGCCAAGTTGGCTACTCGAACACCGGGGAGCTGTTTTTT
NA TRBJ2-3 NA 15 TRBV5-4 CASSPEASFTDTQYF TGTGCCAGCAGCCCCGAGGCCTCCTTCACAGATACGCAGTATTTT
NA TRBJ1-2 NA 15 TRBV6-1 CASSEAFDRHYGYTF TGTGCCAGCAGTGAAGCGTTCGACAGGCACTATGGCTACACCTTC
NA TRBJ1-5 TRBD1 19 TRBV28 CASSSNRDRGLIGIRPQHF TGTGCCAGCAGTTCCAACCGGGACAGGGGACTCATCGGTATTCGGCCCCAGCATTTT
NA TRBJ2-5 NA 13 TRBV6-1 CASTQGRQETQYF TGTGCCAGCACACAGGGAAGGCAAGAGACCCAGTACTTC
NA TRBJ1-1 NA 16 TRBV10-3 CAIRDIPNRMNTEAFF TGTGCCATCAGGGATATACCGAACCGTATGAACACTGAAGCTTTCTTT
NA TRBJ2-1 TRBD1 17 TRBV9 CASSVATRQGPYNEQFF TGTGCCAGCAGCGTAGCTACGAGACAGGGCCCCTACAATGAGCAGTTCTTC
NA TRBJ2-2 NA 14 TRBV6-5 CASRPDKNTGELFF TGTGCCAGCAGACCTGACAAGAACACCGGGGAGCTGTTTTTT
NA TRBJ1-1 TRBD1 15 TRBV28 CASSRDRASGTEAFF TGTGCCAGCAGTCGAGACAGGGCTAGTGGAACTGAAGCTTTCTTT
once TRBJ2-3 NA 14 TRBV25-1 CASSELRELDTQYF TGTGCCAGCAGTGAATTGAGGGAGTTGGATACGCAGTATTTT
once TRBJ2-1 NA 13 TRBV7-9 CASSPGRGPEQFF TGTGCCAGCAGTCCAGGGCGTGGGCCGGAGCAGTTCTTC
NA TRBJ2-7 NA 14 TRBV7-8 CASSLGRHSYEQYF TGTGCCAGCAGCTTAGGCAGACACTCCTACGAGCAGTACTTC
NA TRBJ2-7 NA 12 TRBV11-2 CASGGLPYEQYF TGTGCCAGCGGCGGACTCCCCTACGAGCAGTACTTC
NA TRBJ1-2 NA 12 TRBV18 CASSPRRDGYTF TGTGCCAGCTCACCGCGCAGGGATGGCTACACCTTC
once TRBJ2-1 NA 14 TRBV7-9 CASSLVLSGQEQFF TGTGCCAGCAGCTTAGTCTTGTCGGGCCAAGAGCAGTTCTTC
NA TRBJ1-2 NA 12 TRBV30 CAWSPGEWGYTF TGTGCCTGGAGTCCAGGGGAGTGGGGCTACACCTTC